The clone carrying this TCR beta chain was seen only once. Its antigen remains unknown. These data are taken from a study of cytotoxic CD8 clonotypes in ibrutinib-treated CLL. Study details: Researchers reported over 9 relapsed/refractory and about 14 treatment-naive patients, 17 of them IGHV unmutated. Partial response occurred in about 25 patients and complete response in 2; at median about 70 months, around 14 remained remitted and around twelve progressed. Regarding the study as a whole: Contraction or stability on treatment was seen for public clonotypes, which were uncommon. Baseline clonality, higher than in age-matched healthy donors, tracked circulating CD8+ T-cell counts.

Between the trimmed V and J ends, which lost 0 bases and 5 bases, there was a span of 7 bases. This CDR3 contains 14 residues. From germline, CDR1 is LNHNV and CDR2 YYDKDF (reference sequence). Sequencing was performed with immunoSEQ multiplex PCR; in TCRdb, only in-frame clones are kept and a portion is missing. The top ten hold less than 9% of the sample, which has about 140,000 clones, around 80% seen once. The chain has TRBV15 and TRBJ2-2; no reliable D call. The origin of this receptor is a human donor with chronic lymphocytic leukemia. Sample: PBMCs, taken after 36 months of ibrutinib treatment. CDR3 sequence reads: CATSRDATTGELFF. DNA for the CDR3: TGTGCCACCAGCAGAGATGCAACTACCGGGGAGCTGTTTTTT. Full variable domain (outside the CDR3, taken from reference TRBV15 and TRBJ2-2): DAMVIQNPRYQVTQFGKPVTLSCSQTLNHNVMYWYQQKSSQAPKLLFHYYDKDFNNEADTPDNFQSRRPNTSFCFLDIRSPGLGDTAMYLCATSRDATTGELFFGEGSRLTVL.